One and the same sample provided the 30 T cell receptor beta chains below, sequenced in a study of OX40 agonist ivuxolimab in advanced cancers. Assay: immunoSEQ multiplex PCR; the TCRdb copy retains only in-frame clones and omits some. This table has over 40,000 clones, approximately 83% appearing once. Sequencing was performed on CD4+ or CD8+ T cells sorted from blood, taken in a trial of the OX40 agonist ivuxolimab. These receptors were obtained from an adult with an advanced solid tumor such as melanoma, head and neck, liver or kidney cancer.

In its sample, this clone was seen once. Mismatch with germline at one junction end may stem from a read error. For the CDR3, the DNA is TGTGCCAGCAGCTCTATACAGGGCCGTAAGGGGCTAGCGGGAGAGCCCGCGCACTTC. Amino acid sequence: CASSSIQGRKGLAGEPAHF. J is TRBJ2-7 and V is TRBV7-6; 10 bases map to TRBD2. CDR3 length: 19 residues. CDR1 is SGHVS and CDR2 is FNYEAQ in the germline V gene.

This chain uses TRBV7-8 with TRBJ2-1; 10 nucleotides agree with TRBD2. J was trimmed by 7 bases and V by 5 bases; bases with no gene match: 17. Germline V gene data show CDR1 as SGHVS and CDR2 as FQNEAQ. The CDR3 has 18 residues. CDR3 nucleotides: TGTGCCAGCAGCCTCCCAAGGAGACTAGCGGGCCCAAGGAATGAGCAGTTCTTC. Its protein is CASSLPRRLAGPRNEQFF.

This chain links TRBV5-4 with TRBJ2-1; D may be TRBD1 (7 bases). This CDR3 has 15 residues. Per the germline V gene, CDR1 is SGHNT and CDR2 is YYREEE (reference sequence). Trimming took off 5 bases at V and 3 bases at J, with 15 bases between the two ends. The CDR3 region is CASSPEGAYYNEQFF. The CDR3 bases are TGTGCCAGCAGTCCGGAGGGGGCCTACTACAATGAGCAGTTCTTC.

V usage is TRBV9 and J usage is TRBJ1-1; 10 nucleotides agree with TRBD1. V was pared by 4 bases and J by 5 bases, with 8 bases of the junction left unmatched. The CDR3 is 15 amino acids. Germline CDR1 reads SGDLS; CDR2 reads YYNGEE. CDR3 region: CASSPRQGAKTEAFF. The CDR3 DNA sequence: TGTGCCAGCAGCCCCCGACAGGGGGCGAAAACTGAAGCTTTCTTT.

V and J are TRBV7-2 and TRBJ2-1; no definite D call. V lost 2 bases and J 4 bases, leaving 6 bases between the germline ends. CDR3 length equals 13 residues. CDR1 and CDR2 (germline): SGHTA, FQGNSA. This CDR3 reads CASSLQLYNEQFF. As DNA, the CDR3 is TGTGCCAGCAGCTTACAGCTATACAATGAGCAGTTCTTC.

The V call is TRBV28, the J call TRBJ2-7, with 9 bases matching TRBD1. CDR3 length equals 14 residues. The ends lost 6 bases at V and 3 bases at J; junction bases unmatched: 6. Germline V lookup: CDR1 MDHEN, CDR2 SYDVKM. The CDR3 DNA reads TGTGCCAGCAGCCGGACAGGGGTAGGCTACGAGCAGTACTTC. Encoded protein: CASSRTGVGYEQYF.

The chain has TRBV15 and TRBJ1-1, with unresolved D. The germline V gene has CDR1 LNHNV and CDR2 YYDKDF (reference sequence). The germline V and J ends were trimmed by 1 base and 0 bases, with 6 bases remaining between them. The CDR3 totals 14 residues. The CDR3 DNA reads as TGTGCCACCAGCAGAGCCGATATGAACACTGAAGCTTTCTTT. This encodes CATSRADMNTEAFF.

Of note for this clone: This specimen includes other DNA sequences encoding the same CDR3. The chain joins TRBV18 to TRBJ2-3, with TRBD1 matching over 7 bases. CDR1 KGHSH and CDR2 LQKENI come from the germline V gene. The V gene end was trimmed by 3 bases and the J gene end by 3 bases; junction bases not matched to a gene: 0. The CDR3 is 13 amino acids. Written as DNA, the CDR3 is TGTGCCAGCTCACCCAGGGGGACAGATACGCAGTATTTT. Protein sequence: CASSPRGTDTQYF.

This chain uses TRBV5-4 with TRBJ2-7; no clear D. CDR3 size: 13 residues. The germline gives CDR1 SGHNT, CDR2 YYREEE (reference sequence). V lost 0 bases, J lost 1 base, and 5 bases lay in between. The CDR3 DNA reads TGTGCCAGCAGCTTGGTGGCATCCTACGAGCAGTACTTC. Translating gives CASSLVASYEQYF.

The chain couples TRBV7-3 to TRBJ2-1, with TRBD2 identical over 8 bases. Germline V lookup: CDR1 SGHTA, CDR2 FQGTGA. CDR3 length equals 16 residues. V lost 5 bases to trimming and J lost 6 bases; unmatched junction nucleotides: 12. This CDR3 is CASSRGAGEFFNEQFF. The CDR3, as DNA: TGTGCCAGCAGCCGCGGAGCGGGGGAGTTTTTCAATGAGCAGTTCTTC.

The V gene is TRBV5-1, the J gene TRBJ2-5; D ambiguous. CDR1 SGHRS and CDR2 YFSETQ come from the germline V gene. This CDR3 has 14 amino acids. V lost 6 bases to trimming and J lost 3 bases, with 15 bases between them. The chain's CDR3 is CASTADSSEETQYF. In DNA form, the CDR3 reads TGCGCCAGCACCGCCGATTCGTCGGAAGAGACCCAGTACTTC.

The V call is TRBV19, the J call TRBJ2-5, with 9 bases matching TRBD1. Germline CDR1 and CDR2: LNHDA and SQIVND (reference sequence). This CDR3 region has 14 residues. J was trimmed by 5 bases and V by 5 bases; bases with no gene match: 6. CDR3 protein: CASSYTGGVETQYF. The CDR3 DNA follows: TGTGCCAGTAGTTATACAGGGGGCGTGGAGACCCAGTACTTC.

This chain connects TRBV7-8 to TRBJ2-2; no definite D call. Trimming cost V 1 base and J 7 bases, with 4 bases left between them. The CDR3 runs to 12 residues. CDR1 and CDR2 from the germline V gene are SGHVS and FQNEAQ. CDR3 bases: TGTGCCAGCAGCTTAGTAGTCGGGGAGCTGTTTTTT. Translating it yields CASSLVVGELFF.

This clone came up once. The chain is built from TRBV13 and TRBJ1-1; no reliable D call. CDR1 is PRHDT and CDR2 is FYEKMQ in the germline V gene (reference sequence). The CDR3 has 13 amino acids. V lost 4 bases and J 1 base, leaving 7 bases between the germline ends. The DNA of the CDR3 is TGTGCCAGCAGCTCCAGACAGAACACTGAAGCTTTCTTT. It translates to CASSSRQNTEAFF.

The chain links TRBV7-9 to TRBJ2-1; unclear D gene. Germline CDR1 and CDR2: SEHNR and FQNEAQ (reference sequence). This CDR3 contains 15 residues. V shed 1 base and J shed 7 bases, with 14 bases lying between them. CDR3 residues: CASSLVALRKNEQFF. CDR3 nucleotide sequence: TGTGCCAGCAGCTTAGTCGCACTCCGAAAGAATGAGCAGTTCTTC. Using reference TRBV7-9 and TRBJ2-1 for the parts outside the CDR3, the full variable domain is DTGVSQNPRHKITKRGQNVTFRCDPISEHNRLYWYRQTLGQGPEFLTYFQNEAQLEKSRLLSDRFSAERPKGSFSTLEIQRTEQGDSAMYLCASSLVALRKNEQFFGPGTRLTVL.

The chain carries TRBV28 and TRBJ2-7; possible D gene TRBD2, 6 bases. V was cut by 2 bases and J by 2 bases, with 22 bases left in between. The CDR3 length is 18 residues. Germline V gene sequence: CDR1 MDHEN, CDR2 SYDVKM. CDR3 protein: CASSLSGWGEASPYEQYF. For the CDR3, the DNA is TGTGCCAGCAGTTTAAGCGGCTGGGGGGAGGCCTCCCCCTACGAGCAGTACTTC. The whole variable domain, filled in from reference TRBV28 and TRBJ2-7, reads DVKVTQSSRYLVKRTGEKVFLECVQDMDHENMFWYRQDPGLGLRLIYFSYDVKMKEKGDIPEGYSVSREKKERFSLILESASTNQTSMYLCASSLSGWGEASPYEQYFGPGTRLTVT.

In this sample, this clone turned up once. The chain is built from TRBV5-6 and TRBJ2-1; a weak D match, TRBD2 (6 bases). The CDR3 sequence is 15 residues long. From germline, CDR1 is SGHDT and CDR2 YYEEEE. V lost 3 bases, J lost 7 bases, and 17 bases lay in between. The CDR3 DNA is TGTGCCAGCAGCTCCCGACTAGAGTGGGGAAATGAGCAGTTCTTC. It is translated as CASSSRLEWGNEQFF.

The chain joins TRBV28 to TRBJ1-2; TRBD1 is a possible D gene (5 bases). Germline CDR1 and CDR2: MDHEN and SYDVKM. V was shortened by 6 bases and J by 5 bases, with 16 bases between the two germline ends. This CDR3 has 14 amino acids. This CDR3 reads CASRPQGARYGYTF. CDR3 DNA: TGTGCCAGCAGGCCCCAAGGGGCAAGATATGGCTACACCTTC.

This clone was observed a single time. The rearrangement links TRBV5-4 to TRBJ2-1; 7 bases align to TRBD2. The CDR3 is 15 residues long. CDR1 is SGHNT and CDR2 is YYREEE in the germline V gene (reference sequence). J gave up 4 bases and V 4 bases, and 8 bases lay outside the gene matches. The CDR3 spells CASSRTSATYNEQFF. The CDR3 bases are TGTGCCAGCAGCCGTACTAGCGCTACGTACAATGAGCAGTTCTTC. Using reference TRBV5-4 and TRBJ2-1 for the parts outside the CDR3, the full variable domain is ETGVTQSPTHLIKTRGQQVTLRCSSQSGHNTVSWYQQALGQGPQFIFQYYREEENGRGNFPPRFSGLQFPNYSSELNVNALELDDSALYLCASSRTSATYNEQFFGPGTRLTVL.

The V call is TRBV4-1, the J call TRBJ1-5, with D perhaps matching TRBD1 (5 bases). The ends were cut back, 4 bases at V and 7 bases at J, with 14 bases in the middle. This CDR3 comprises 14 residues. Germline CDR1 MGHRA, CDR2 YSYEKL. The CDR3 reads CASSPGREGQPQHF. The CDR3 DNA reads as TGCGCCAGCAGCCCCGGCAGGGAAGGACAGCCCCAGCATTTT.

The chain carries TRBV18 and TRBJ2-6; 7 positions match TRBD1. V trimming: 6 bases; J trimming: 2 bases; junction bases outside the gene matches: 4. This CDR3 has 15 residues. Germline V CDR1 and CDR2: KGHSH, LQKENI. The DNA of the CDR3 is TGTGCCAGCTCCCTCACAGGGGCTGGGGCCAACGTCCTGACTTTC. It specifies CASSLTGAGANVLTF.

V gene TRBV15 combines with J gene TRBJ1-1; 8 nucleotides agree with TRBD1. The CDR3 length is 14 residues. Germline assignment: CDR1 LNHNV and CDR2 YYDKDF (reference sequence). The V gene end was trimmed by 1 base and the J gene end by 4 bases; junction bases not matched to a gene: 2. In DNA, the CDR3 is TGTGCCACCAGCAGAGTAACAGGGGGCACTGAAGCTTTCTTT. Protein sequence: CATSRVTGGTEAFF.

The chain recombines TRBV5-1 with TRBJ1-1; the D gene is possibly TRBD1 (5 bases). Trimming took off 0 bases at V and 6 bases at J, with 15 bases between the two ends. The CDR3 is 15 residues long. Germline loops: CDR1 SGHRS, CDR2 YFSETQ. This CDR3 is CASSLVVARGPEAFF. The CDR3 nucleotides read TGCGCCAGCAGCTTGGTGGTGGCGAGGGGACCTGAAGCTTTCTTT.

V gene TRBV7-2 combines with J gene TRBJ2-7, with 11 bases lining up with TRBD2. The CDR3 contains 15 residues. Germline CDR1 and CDR2: SGHTA and FQGNSA. V dropped 8 bases and J dropped 2; count of bases not matched to a gene: 8. The CDR3 is CASHSGGGTTYEQYF. The DNA for the CDR3 is TGTGCCAGCCATAGCGGGGGGGGAACCACCTACGAGCAGTACTTC.

Concerning this clone itself: Compared with germline, one end of the junction differs, possibly owing to a read error. The J gene is TRBJ2-1, the V gene TRBV7-7, with 11 bases aligning to TRBD2. Germline assignment: CDR1 SSHAT and CDR2 FNYEAQ (reference sequence). The CDR3 runs 15 residues. The CDR3: CASSPGTSGHNEQFF. The CDR3 region has the DNA TGTGCCAGCAGCCCCGGGACTAGCGGACACAATGAACAGTTCTTC.

The chain links TRBV2 to TRBJ2-3, with 11 bases matching TRBD1. Trimming cost V 3 bases and J 4 bases; bases outside gene matches: 3. The germline CDR1 and CDR2 sequences are SNHLY and FYNNEI. The CDR3 has 15 amino acids. CDR3 nucleotide sequence: TGTGCCAGCAGTGAGGGGACAGGGGGTTCAGATACGCAGTATTTT. Residues: CASSEGTGGSDTQYF.

The chain employs TRBV19 and TRBJ1-4; 9 bases agree with TRBD1. Germline V gene sequence: CDR1 LNHDA, CDR2 SQIVND (reference sequence). J lost 8 bases, V lost 6 bases, and 4 bases had no gene match. The CDR3 has 13 amino acids. CDR3 in DNA: TGTGCCAGTAGCGGGACAGGGAGGGAAAAACTGTTTTTT. Protein: CASSGTGREKLFF.

The gene calls are TRBV7-9 and TRBJ1-1; D unresolved. V was trimmed by 5 bases and J by 0 bases, leaving 10 bases between them. Germline CDR1 reads SEHNR; CDR2 reads FQNEAQ (reference sequence). There are 14 residues in the CDR3. CDR3 coding DNA: TGTGCCAGCAGCGTCTCCAGTTTGAACACTGAAGCTTTCTTT. This gives the protein CASSVSSLNTEAFF. Using reference TRBV7-9 and TRBJ1-1 for the parts outside the CDR3, the full variable domain is DTGVSQNPRHKITKRGQNVTFRCDPISEHNRLYWYRQTLGQGPEFLTYFQNEAQLEKSRLLSDRFSAERPKGSFSTLEIQRTEQGDSAMYLCASSVSSLNTEAFFGQGTRLTVV.

The chain carries TRBV4-1 and TRBJ2-4; unclear D gene. This CDR3 is 16 amino acids long. CDR1 MGHRA and CDR2 YSYEKL come from the germline V gene. V dropped 1 base and J dropped 3 bases, with 13 bases sitting between them. CDR3 in DNA: TGCGCCAGCAGCCAAGTTACGGGCCTTGGCAAAAACATTCAGTACTTC. This sequence encodes CASSQVTGLGKNIQYF.

V usage is TRBV5-4 and J usage is TRBJ2-2; D gene ambiguous. This CDR3 contains 14 residues. Trimming shortened V by 2 bases and J by 1 base, and 6 bases separated the two germline ends. Germline CDR1 is SGHNT and CDR2 is YYREEE (reference sequence). CDR3 nucleotide sequence: TGTGCCAGCAGCTTAGCCGGGAACACCGGGGAGCTGTTTTTT. This codes for CASSLAGNTGELFF. Variable domain in full (rest from reference TRBV5-4 and TRBJ2-2): ETGVTQSPTHLIKTRGQQVTLRCSSQSGHNTVSWYQQALGQGPQFIFQYYREEENGRGNFPPRFSGLQFPNYSSELNVNALELDDSALYLCASSLAGNTGELFFGEGSRLTVL.